A selection of T cell receptor beta chains follows, all from one sample in a study of vaccination and CD4 T cells after COVID-19. These receptors lack a known antigen. TCRdb reanalysed the PCR reads using MiXCR and keeps one entry per CDR3 protein. The profile shows about 14,000 distinct CDR3 sequences, 26% of them singletons. Source material: cultured CD4+ T cells from blood. Receptor source: a human donor with COVID-19. Each CDR3 is given with its conserved first and last residue. Each record gives: J gene, D gene, clone size, V gene, CDR3 protein, CDR3 DNA. The D gene is left open where the match is weak. Clone size is shown for a subset of rows, as once, few, many or a class of expanded clone.

J gene: TRBJ1-2; D gene: NA; clone size: few; V gene: TRBV6-1; CDR3 protein: CASIRGGLQTGYTF; CDR3 DNA: TGTGCCAGCATAAGGGGCGGCCTACAAACCGGCTACACCTTC
J gene: TRBJ2-3; D gene: NA; clone size: NA; V gene: TRBV20-1; CDR3 protein: CSAVGDGENTQYF; CDR3 DNA: TGCAGTGCCGTAGGGGACGGAGAGAATACGCAGTATTTT
J gene: TRBJ1-4; D gene: TRBD1; clone size: NA; V gene: TRBV19; CDR3 protein: CATKDRGDIGEKLFF; CDR3 DNA: TGTGCCACAAAGGACAGGGGGGACATCGGTGAAAAACTGTTTTTT
J gene: TRBJ1-1; D gene: NA; clone size: few; V gene: TRBV14; CDR3 protein: CASSHLGRANTEAFF; CDR3 DNA: TGTGCCAGCAGCCATCTTGGACGGGCGAACACTGAAGCTTTCTTT
J gene: TRBJ1-5; D gene: TRBD1; clone size: few; V gene: TRBV6-2/TRBV6-3; CDR3 protein: CASSQGAGPGQPQHF; CDR3 DNA: TGTGCCAGCAGCCAGGGGGCAGGGCCGGGCCAGCCCCAGCATTTT
J gene: TRBJ2-1; D gene: NA; clone size: once; V gene: TRBV15; CDR3 protein: CATSPPVGSRSYNEQFF; CDR3 DNA: TGTGCCACCAGCCCCCCGGTTGGGAGTCGGTCCTACAATGAGCAGTTCTTC
J gene: TRBJ1-4; D gene: NA; clone size: few; V gene: TRBV7-2; CDR3 protein: CASSLGQGKGQLFF; CDR3 DNA: TGTGCCAGCAGCTTAGGGCAGGGGAAAGGACAACTGTTTTTT
J gene: TRBJ2-7; D gene: NA; clone size: few; V gene: TRBV6-5; CDR3 protein: CASSYGRGREQYF; CDR3 DNA: TGTGCCAGCAGTTATGGGCGGGGGCGCGAGCAGTACTTC
J gene: TRBJ1-3; D gene: TRBD1; clone size: NA; V gene: TRBV19; CDR3 protein: CASSRPGQGDGNTIYF; CDR3 DNA: TGTGCCAGTAGCAGACCGGGACAGGGGGATGGAAACACCATATATTTT
J gene: TRBJ2-5; D gene: NA; clone size: few; V gene: TRBV6-5; CDR3 protein: CASSYYTQETQYF; CDR3 DNA: TGTGCCAGCAGTTACTACACCCAAGAGACCCAGTACTTC
J gene: TRBJ2-1; D gene: TRBD2; clone size: NA; V gene: TRBV27; CDR3 protein: CASSLLGTSGYEQFF; CDR3 DNA: TGTGCCAGCAGTTTATTAGGGACTAGTGGGTATGAGCAGTTCTTC
J gene: TRBJ2-7; D gene: TRBD1; clone size: few; V gene: TRBV27; CDR3 protein: CASSPRQGALGEQYF; CDR3 DNA: TGTGCCAGCAGTCCTCGACAGGGGGCTTTGGGGGAGCAGTACTTC
J gene: TRBJ2-3; D gene: TRBD1; clone size: few; V gene: TRBV7-3; CDR3 protein: CASSLRGTGSTDTQYF; CDR3 DNA: TGTGCCAGCAGCTTAAGGGGGACAGGAAGCACAGATACGCAGTATTTT
J gene: TRBJ2-7; D gene: TRBD1; clone size: few; V gene: TRBV19; CDR3 protein: CASSIADRVYEQYF; CDR3 DNA: TGTGCCAGTAGTATCGCCGACAGGGTATACGAGCAGTACTTC
J gene: TRBJ2-5; D gene: TRBD2; clone size: NA; V gene: TRBV6-5; CDR3 protein: CASSYLRGGAQETQYF; CDR3 DNA: TGTGCCAGCAGTTACCTCCGCGGGGGGGCCCAAGAGACCCAGTACTTC
J gene: TRBJ1-5; D gene: NA; clone size: few; V gene: TRBV4-2; CDR3 protein: CASSQEGGGDQPQHF; CDR3 DNA: TGTGCCAGCAGCCAAGAAGGCGGGGGCGATCAGCCCCAGCATTTT
J gene: TRBJ2-5; D gene: NA; clone size: NA; V gene: TRBV29-1; CDR3 protein: CSVTLVETQYF; CDR3 DNA: TGCAGCGTGACTTTGGTAGAGACCCAGTACTTC
J gene: TRBJ2-3; D gene: TRBD2; clone size: few; V gene: TRBV7-8; CDR3 protein: CASSSLGGDTQYF; CDR3 DNA: TGTGCCAGCAGCTCTTTGGGGGGGGATACGCAGTATTTT
J gene: TRBJ1-2; D gene: TRBD1; clone size: few; V gene: TRBV11-3; CDR3 protein: CASSQQGQGDGYTF; CDR3 DNA: TGTGCCAGCAGCCAACAGGGACAGGGAGATGGCTACACCTTC
J gene: TRBJ1-3; D gene: NA; clone size: few; V gene: TRBV28; CDR3 protein: CASSPPKGTGNTIYF; CDR3 DNA: TGTGCCAGCAGTCCCCCCAAGGGGACTGGAAACACCATATATTTT
J gene: TRBJ2-2; D gene: NA; clone size: NA; V gene: TRBV7-6; CDR3 protein: CASSLGYTGELFF; CDR3 DNA: TGTGCCAGCAGCTTGGGGTACACCGGGGAGCTGTTTTTT
J gene: TRBJ2-5; D gene: NA; clone size: NA; V gene: TRBV6-5; CDR3 protein: CASSYGGQGKATQYF; CDR3 DNA: TGTGCCAGCAGTTACGGTGGGCAGGGTAAAGCGACCCAGTACTTC
J gene: TRBJ2-5; D gene: TRBD1; clone size: NA; V gene: TRBV14; CDR3 protein: CASSQGDRARGETQYF; CDR3 DNA: TGTGCCAGCAGCCAAGGAGACAGGGCACGAGGAGAGACCCAGTACTTC
J gene: TRBJ1-2; D gene: NA; clone size: NA; V gene: TRBV11-3; CDR3 protein: CASSYSLRDGYTF; CDR3 DNA: TGTGCCAGCAGCTACTCTCTGAGGGATGGCTACACCTTC
J gene: TRBJ1-4; D gene: NA; clone size: NA; V gene: TRBV19; CDR3 protein: CASSISPRASREKLFF; CDR3 DNA: TGTGCCAGTAGTATATCTCCCAGGGCCTCTCGGGAAAAACTGTTTTTT
J gene: TRBJ1-3; D gene: NA; clone size: few; V gene: TRBV7-9; CDR3 protein: CASSFTKGPTGNTIYF; CDR3 DNA: TGTGCCAGCAGCTTTACTAAGGGGCCTACTGGAAACACCATATATTTT
J gene: TRBJ1-1; D gene: TRBD1; clone size: NA; V gene: TRBV20-1; CDR3 protein: CSATGGAKDTEAFF; CDR3 DNA: TGCAGTGCTACAGGGGGCGCTAAGGACACTGAAGCTTTCTTT
J gene: TRBJ1-1; D gene: NA; clone size: NA; V gene: TRBV18; CDR3 protein: CASSPRQGSEAFF; CDR3 DNA: TGTGCCAGCTCACCACGGCAGGGATCCGAAGCTTTCTTT
J gene: TRBJ1-1; D gene: NA; clone size: NA; V gene: TRBV6-1; CDR3 protein: CASSPAARNEAFF; CDR3 DNA: TGTGCCAGCAGTCCGGCGGCCCGAAATGAAGCTTTCTTT
J gene: TRBJ1-2; D gene: NA; clone size: NA; V gene: TRBV4-3; CDR3 protein: CASSQDQEINYGYTF; CDR3 DNA: TGCGCCAGCAGCCAAGACCAGGAAATTAACTATGGCTACACCTTC
J gene: TRBJ2-3; D gene: NA; clone size: NA; V gene: TRBV6-1; CDR3 protein: CASRGDPHTQYF; CDR3 DNA: TGTGCCAGCAGGGGGGACCCCCATACGCAGTATTTT
J gene: TRBJ2-3; D gene: TRBD2; clone size: NA; V gene: TRBV5-1; CDR3 protein: CASSLVRSGTDTQYF; CDR3 DNA: TGCGCCAGCAGCTTGGTCCGTAGCGGGACAGATACGCAGTATTTT
J gene: TRBJ1-6; D gene: NA; clone size: NA; V gene: TRBV6-1; CDR3 protein: CASTPWVSGNYNSPLHF; CDR3 DNA: TGTGCCAGCACCCCGTGGGTTTCGGGAAACTATAATTCACCCCTCCACTTT
J gene: TRBJ2-7; D gene: TRBD1; clone size: NA; V gene: TRBV11-3; CDR3 protein: CASSIGTGNYEQYF; CDR3 DNA: TGTGCCAGCAGCATCGGGACAGGGAACTACGAGCAGTACTTC
J gene: TRBJ1-4; D gene: NA; clone size: few; V gene: TRBV7-2; CDR3 protein: CASGTTGRSNEKLFF; CDR3 DNA: TGTGCCAGCGGAACAACAGGGAGAAGTAATGAAAAACTGTTTTTT
J gene: TRBJ2-5; D gene: TRBD2; clone size: NA; V gene: TRBV4-1; CDR3 protein: CASSQANSGLETQYF; CDR3 DNA: TGCGCCAGCAGCCAAGCTAATAGCGGGTTGGAGACCCAGTACTTC
J gene: TRBJ1-4; D gene: NA; clone size: NA; V gene: TRBV28; CDR3 protein: CASSLGGSNEKLFF; CDR3 DNA: TGTGCCAGCAGTTTAGGAGGCTCTAATGAAAAACTGTTTTTT
J gene: TRBJ2-1; D gene: NA; clone size: few; V gene: TRBV27; CDR3 protein: CASSLPGLGSYNEQFF; CDR3 DNA: TGTGCCAGCAGTTTACCCGGTTTGGGGTCCTACAATGAGCAGTTCTTC
J gene: TRBJ1-5; D gene: TRBD1; clone size: few; V gene: TRBV5-5; CDR3 protein: CASSLEMGQGNQPQHF; CDR3 DNA: TGTGCCAGCAGCTTGGAGATGGGACAGGGTAATCAGCCCCAGCATTTT
J gene: TRBJ1-2; D gene: NA; clone size: few; V gene: TRBV29-1; CDR3 protein: CSVGEVYGYTF; CDR3 DNA: TGCAGCGTTGGAGAAGTCTATGGCTACACCTTC
J gene: TRBJ1-6; D gene: NA; clone size: few; V gene: TRBV7-2; CDR3 protein: CASSENTAGRNSPLHF; CDR3 DNA: TGTGCCAGCAGCGAAAACACGGCGGGGAGGAATTCACCCCTCCACTTT
J gene: TRBJ2-1; D gene: TRBD2; clone size: NA; V gene: TRBV19; CDR3 protein: CASSIVLAVNEQFF; CDR3 DNA: TGTGCCAGTAGTATAGTACTAGCGGTCAATGAGCAGTTCTTC
J gene: TRBJ2-5; D gene: NA; clone size: NA; V gene: TRBV12-5; CDR3 protein: CASGSSGQETQYF; CDR3 DNA: TGTGCTAGTGGTTCGAGCGGGCAAGAGACCCAGTACTTC
J gene: TRBJ2-5; D gene: TRBD2; clone size: few; V gene: TRBV11-2; CDR3 protein: CASSLGASGGETQYF; CDR3 DNA: TGTGCCAGCAGCTTAGGCGCTAGCGGAGGAGAGACCCAGTACTTC
J gene: TRBJ2-1; D gene: TRBD2; clone size: few; V gene: TRBV7-2; CDR3 protein: CASSLESGVEQFF; CDR3 DNA: TGTGCCAGCAGCTTAGAGAGCGGGGTTGAGCAGTTCTTC
J gene: TRBJ2-5; D gene: TRBD2; clone size: once; V gene: TRBV29-1; CDR3 protein: CSVEWGGETQYF; CDR3 DNA: TGCAGCGTTGAGTGGGGGGGAGAGACCCAGTACTTC
J gene: TRBJ2-1; D gene: NA; clone size: NA; V gene: TRBV7-2; CDR3 protein: CASSSGLFNEQFF; CDR3 DNA: TGTGCCAGCAGCTCGGGACTCTTCAATGAGCAGTTCTTC
J gene: TRBJ2-3; D gene: NA; clone size: NA; V gene: TRBV29-1; CDR3 protein: CSVDISTDTQYF; CDR3 DNA: TGCAGCGTTGATATTAGCACAGATACGCAGTATTTT
J gene: TRBJ2-7; D gene: TRBD2; clone size: few; V gene: TRBV6-1; CDR3 protein: CASTKGLAVYEQYF; CDR3 DNA: TGTGCCAGCACCAAGGGACTAGCTGTCTACGAGCAGTACTTC